The table lists the clone carrying this TCR beta chain with a few counts. These data originate in a study of chronic HIV infection and antiretroviral therapy. Each CDR3 protein is one row after TCRdb ran MiXCR on the 5' RACE reads. This table holds roughly 50,000 distinct CDR3 sequences, 15% to 20% found once. The ends were cut back, 5 bases at V and 3 bases at J, with 17 bases in the middle. The CDR3 runs to 16 residues. Germline lookup yields CDR1 MDHEN and CDR2 SYDVKM. Sequencing was done on a sample of peripheral blood. This TCR came from an adult who had HIV and had not received antiretroviral therapy, or was an uninfected healthy control (not recorded which). The chain links TRBV28 to TRBJ2-4, with TRBD2 as a possible D gene (5 bases). CDR3 protein: CASSPPDSVYKNIQYF. The CDR3 DNA is TGTGCCAGCAGTCCTCCCGATAGCGTCTACAAAAACATTCAGTACTTC. Complete variable domain (other parts from reference TRBV28 and TRBJ2-4): DVKVTQSSRYLVKRTGEKVFLECVQDMDHENMFWYRQDPGLGLRLIYFSYDVKMKEKGDIPEGYSVSREKKERFSLILESASTNQTSMYLCASSPPDSVYKNIQYFGAGTRLSVL.